This TCR beta chain emerged from a study of T cell responses to AZD1222 COVID-19 vaccine (TCRdb year 2021). Turning to the overall study: AZD1222 recipients whose second dose came at about 4 weeks and those whose second dose came at about 12 weeks were combined into one group, since spike-specific TCR depth and breadth did not differ between the two schedules. TCR sequencing covered over 230 trial participants: 200 to 210 given two doses of AZD1222 and around 25 given two doses of MenACWY control vaccine. Trial participants were enrolled by age into subgroups of 18-55, 56-69 and 70-plus years, and 148, 28 and 57 TCR-sequenced participants, respectively, were included in these subgroups. What the study reported, not specific to this receptor: In the small 56-69-year group, the increase in depth fell short of significance, most likely because of low power. A significant rise in spike-specific TCR breadth and depth was observed after two AZD1222 doses relative to day 0 and relative to MenACWY recipients. Conclusions about previously exposed vaccinees were limited because only a handful of AZD1222 recipients were SARS-CoV-2 seropositive at baseline. The vaccine-associated CD4 TCRs covered the entire spike protein, and the dominant responses fell in regions 160-218 and 743-854. Because no day 14 peak-response samples were available, repertoires were characterized only after the peak T cell response. Most participants were white British and females outnumbered males, and the authors suggested that clonal diversity may have been underestimated. Nearly half of unique spike-specific TCRs reportedly recognized epitopes outside regions mutated in the B.1.351 and B.1.1.7 variants.

In light of the paper, this sample's time point label describes: baseline before first vaccination. Vaccinee samples came from UK trials COV001 and COV002, including a single-blind randomized controlled phase 2/3 trial of AZD1222 (ChAdOx1 nCoV-19) in healthy adults. Trial participant PBMC samples were collected at day 0 and day 28 after the second dose for TCRbeta chain sequencing. Germline trimming: 4 bases from V, 1 base from J; junction bases outside gene matches: 3. CDR1 and CDR2 are read off the germline V gene (reference sequence) as SGHNT and YYREEE. Inclusive of the bounding cysteine and phenylalanine, the CDR3 is 15 residues long. The sequence is cut down to CDR3 DNA, 45 bases in frame from base 1. Notes on this clone: Which antigen it targets is not known. The input lacks base qualities; no much larger clone sits a single base away.

The CDR3 regions of human TCRbeta chains were subjected to immunosequencing. Concerning the study's data processing: TCRs in the repertoires were matched against a reference library of SARS-CoV-2-specific TCRs that had been generated with the MIRA antigen-specificity platform. Breadth meant the fraction of unique TCRs that were SARS-CoV-2-associated, whereas depth meant the fraction of total T cells that were SARS-CoV-2-associated. Using the MIRA data, every spike-specific TCR was mapped to the spike region that the TCR reacted to and assigned to either a CD4 or a CD8 class. Log10-transformed breadth and depth values were compared by one-way ANOVA with Sidak's multiple comparisons tests. Sourced from immuneACCESS, this table was stored by TCRdb with only in-frame sequences that have V and J called. A share of the clones is absent; for the studies checked, an unresolved V gene accounts for under half, and the remainder has no known explanation. V, J and clone size derive from that table, while D and trimming were established from the DNA sequence. The sample table records about 190,000 clones; about nine tenths of these occur just once. The top ten clones comprise 0.99% of the sample.

The sequence derives from an adult in good health. The rearranged segments are TRBV5-4 and TRBJ1-1, with 11 central nucleotides matching TRBD1. Sequencing used peripheral blood, obtained on day 0 of AZD1222 vaccination. Read as DNA, the sequence is TGTGCCAGCAGCCTCGGGACAGGGGGGAACACTGAAGCTTTCTTT. It codes for CASSLGTGGNTEAFF.